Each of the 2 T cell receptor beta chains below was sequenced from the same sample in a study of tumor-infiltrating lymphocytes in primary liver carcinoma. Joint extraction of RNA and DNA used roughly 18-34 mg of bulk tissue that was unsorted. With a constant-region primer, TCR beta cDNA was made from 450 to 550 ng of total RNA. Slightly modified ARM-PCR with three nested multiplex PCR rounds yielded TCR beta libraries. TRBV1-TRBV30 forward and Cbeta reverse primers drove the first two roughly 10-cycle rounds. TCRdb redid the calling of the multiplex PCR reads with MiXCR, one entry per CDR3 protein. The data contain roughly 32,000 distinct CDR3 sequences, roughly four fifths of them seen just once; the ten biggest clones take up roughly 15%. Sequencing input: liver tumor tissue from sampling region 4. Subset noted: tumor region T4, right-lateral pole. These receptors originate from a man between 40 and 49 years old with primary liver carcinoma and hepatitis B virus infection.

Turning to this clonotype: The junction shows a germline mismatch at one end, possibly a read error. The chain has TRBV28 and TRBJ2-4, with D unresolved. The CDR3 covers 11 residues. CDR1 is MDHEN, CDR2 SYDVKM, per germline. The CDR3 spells CANSSILIQYF. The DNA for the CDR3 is TGTGCCAACAGTTCGATACTTATTCAGTACTTC.

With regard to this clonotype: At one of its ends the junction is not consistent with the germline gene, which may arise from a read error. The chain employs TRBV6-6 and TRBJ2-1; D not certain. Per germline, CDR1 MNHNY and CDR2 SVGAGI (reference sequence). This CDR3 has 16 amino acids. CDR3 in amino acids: CASRPYIESSYSELSF. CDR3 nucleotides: TGTGCCAGCAGGCCCTACATAGAATCAAGCTACAGTGAGCTGTCCTTC.